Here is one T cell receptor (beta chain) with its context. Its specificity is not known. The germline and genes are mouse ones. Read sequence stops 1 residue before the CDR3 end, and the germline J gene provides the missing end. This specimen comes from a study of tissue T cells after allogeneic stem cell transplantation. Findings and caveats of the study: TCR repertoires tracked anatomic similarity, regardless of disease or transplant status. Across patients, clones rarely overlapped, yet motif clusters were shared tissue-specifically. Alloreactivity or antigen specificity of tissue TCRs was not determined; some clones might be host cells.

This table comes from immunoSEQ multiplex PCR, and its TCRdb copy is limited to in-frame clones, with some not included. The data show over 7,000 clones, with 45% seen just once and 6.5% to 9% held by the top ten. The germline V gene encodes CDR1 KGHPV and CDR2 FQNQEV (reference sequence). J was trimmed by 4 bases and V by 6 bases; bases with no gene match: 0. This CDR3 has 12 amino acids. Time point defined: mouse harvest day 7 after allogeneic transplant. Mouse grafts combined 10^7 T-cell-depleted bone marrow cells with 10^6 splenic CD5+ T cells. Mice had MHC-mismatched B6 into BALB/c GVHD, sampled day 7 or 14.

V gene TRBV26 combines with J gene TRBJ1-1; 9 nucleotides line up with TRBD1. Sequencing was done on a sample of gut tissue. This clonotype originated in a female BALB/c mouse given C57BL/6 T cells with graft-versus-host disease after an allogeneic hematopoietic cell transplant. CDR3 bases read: TGTGCCAGCAGGGACAGGGGCACAGAAGTCTTC. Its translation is CASRDRGTEVF. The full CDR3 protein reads CASRDRGTEVFF.